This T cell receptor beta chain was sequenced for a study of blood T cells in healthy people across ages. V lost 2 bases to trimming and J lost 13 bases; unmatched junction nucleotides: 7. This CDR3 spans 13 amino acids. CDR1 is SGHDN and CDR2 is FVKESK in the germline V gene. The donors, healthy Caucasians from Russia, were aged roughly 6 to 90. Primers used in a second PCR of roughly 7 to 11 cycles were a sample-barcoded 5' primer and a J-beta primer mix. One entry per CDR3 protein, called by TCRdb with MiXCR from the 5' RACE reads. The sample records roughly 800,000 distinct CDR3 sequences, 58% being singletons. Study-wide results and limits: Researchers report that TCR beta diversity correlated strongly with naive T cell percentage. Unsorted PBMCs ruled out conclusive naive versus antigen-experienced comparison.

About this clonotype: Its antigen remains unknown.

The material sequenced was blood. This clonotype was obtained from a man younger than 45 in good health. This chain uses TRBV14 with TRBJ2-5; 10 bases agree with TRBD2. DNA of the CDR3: TGTGCCAGCAGCCAAAGCCTAGCGGGGGAGGCGTACTTC. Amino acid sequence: CASSQSLAGEAYF.